Below, 12 T cell receptor beta chains from the same sample are listed, as sequenced in a study of early T cells in non-severe SARS-CoV-2 infection. TCRdb reanalysed the 5' RACE reads using MiXCR and keeps one entry per CDR3 protein. Among 55,000 to 75,000 distinct CDR3 sequences listed, about a tenth were seen once. Sequenced: whole blood. The receptors here all came from an adult who was a healthcare worker with PCR-confirmed SARS-CoV-2 infection or an uninfected control (not recorded which).

This clonotype was found a few times. V and J are TRBV4-2 and TRBJ2-1; TRBD2 matches 10 bases. This CDR3 comprises 15 residues. The trim removed 4 bases at V and 4 bases at J, leaving 4 bases unmatched. CDR1 is LGHNA, CDR2 YNFKEQ, per germline. CDR3 sequence (DNA): TGTGCCAGCAGCCGAGGGACTAGCGAGTACAATGAGCAGTTCTTC. Residues: CASSRGTSEYNEQFF.

This clonotype was observed a few times. This chain connects TRBV6-5 to TRBJ1-1; D not certain. Between the trimmed V and J ends, which lost 0 bases and 5 bases, there was a span of 10 bases. CDR3 length: 14 residues. Germline values: CDR1 MNHEY, CDR2 SVGAGI. The CDR3 DNA follows: TGTGCCAGCAGTTACTCGTTCCGGAAAACTGAAGCTTTCTTT. Translated, it gives CASSYSFRKTEAFF.

The J gene is TRBJ2-7, the V gene TRBV5-1, with no clear D. Trimming stripped 4 bases from V and 6 bases from J, with 11 bases between. The CDR3 consists of 12 residues. CDR1 and CDR2 from the germline V gene are SGHRS and YFSETQ. The CDR3 DNA is TGCGCCAGCAGCACCTGGGGTGTCGAGCAGTACTTC. Translated: CASSTWGVEQYF.

The J gene is TRBJ2-7, the V gene TRBV19; 7 nucleotides agree with TRBD2. Looked up from germline, CDR1 is LNHDA and CDR2 is SQIVND (reference sequence). CDR3 size: 13 residues. The V gene end was trimmed by 6 bases and the J gene end by 3 bases; junction bases not matched to a gene: 5. The CDR3: CASSPSGNYEQYF. The CDR3 region has the DNA TGTGCCAGTAGCCCCAGCGGGAACTACGAGCAGTACTTC.

A few counts support this clonotype. The rearrangement joins TRBV28 to TRBJ1-1, with no clear D. CDR1 is MDHEN and CDR2 is SYDVKM in the germline V gene. This CDR3 has 12 residues. With 3 bases removed from V and 7 bases from J, the gap between germline ends came to 9 bases. The CDR3 loop reads CASSFSGLEAFF. For the CDR3, the DNA is TGTGCCAGCAGTTTCTCAGGCCTTGAAGCTTTCTTT.

The chain couples TRBV13 to TRBJ2-5; TRBD2 aligns across 8 bases. The CDR3 sequence is 14 residues long. V was pared by 5 bases and J by 0 bases, with 2 bases of the junction left unmatched. Germline V CDR1 and CDR2: PRHDT, FYEKMQ (reference sequence). The CDR3 DNA follows: TGTGCCAGCAGCCCGGGACTAGACCAAGAGACCCAGTACTTC. Translation gives CASSPGLDQETQYF.

Only one count was recorded for this clonotype. The chain uses TRBV5-1 and TRBJ2-2; 10 bases line up with TRBD1. Trimming at V came to 4 bases and at J to 2 bases, leaving 5 bases not matched to a gene. The CDR3 loop spans 16 amino acids. Germline CDR1 is SGHRS and CDR2 is YFSETQ. The CDR3 DNA reads as TGCGCCAGCAGCATTGGGACAGGGGCAAACACCGGGGAGCTGTTTTTT. It specifies CASSIGTGANTGELFF.

This clonotype was counted a few times. One end of the junction fails to match germline, which may point to a read error. This chain connects TRBV15 to TRBJ2-5; TRBD2 might be the D (6 bases). Per germline, CDR1 LNHNV and CDR2 YYDKDF (reference sequence). The CDR3 spans 15 residues. The chain's CDR3 is CATSRESTSWETQYF. The DNA of the CDR3 is TGTGCCACCAGCCGAGAAAGTACTAGCTGGGAGACCCAGTACTTC.

In this sample, this clonotype turned up many times. This sequence joins TRBV3-1 and TRBJ2-2; 9 bases agree with TRBD2. Germline V gene data show CDR1 as LGHDT and CDR2 as YNNKEL (reference sequence). The V and J ends lost 1 base and 5 bases, in that order; junction bases with no gene match: 11. This CDR3 has 18 amino acids. CDR3 amino acids: CASSQAYLAGRRTGELFF. As DNA, the CDR3 is TGTGCCAGCAGCCAAGCGTATCTAGCGGGACGTAGGACCGGGGAGCTGTTTTTT.

This clonotype has at least ten counts. The chain links TRBV19 to TRBJ2-6; 7 bases map to TRBD2. Trimming removed 5 bases from V and 2 bases from J; junction bases left unmatched: 3. Looked up from germline, CDR1 is LNHDA and CDR2 is SQIVND (reference sequence). The CDR3 contains 15 residues. DNA of the CDR3: TGTGCCAGTAGTCCCCGGGGGGCTGGGGCCAACGTCCTGACTTTC. It codes for CASSPRGAGANVLTF.

V gene TRBV11-2 combines with J gene TRBJ2-7; D is uncertain. The CDR3 loop spans 12 amino acids. The germline gives CDR1 SGHAT, CDR2 FQNNGV. Between the trimmed V and J ends, which lost 2 bases and 5 bases, there was a span of 7 bases. The CDR3 sequence is CASSLNTHEQYF. DNA of the CDR3: TGTGCCAGCAGCTTAAATACCCACGAGCAGTACTTC.

This clonotype was counted a few times. The V call is TRBV28, the J call TRBJ2-3, with D tentatively TRBD1 (5 bases). Germline CDR1 MDHEN, CDR2 SYDVKM. The CDR3 covers 13 residues. Deletions cut 6 bases from V and 5 bases from J, with 12 bases between. The CDR3 sequence is CASSQMQGDTQYF. The CDR3 DNA reads as TGTGCCAGCAGCCAGATGCAGGGAGATACGCAGTATTTT.